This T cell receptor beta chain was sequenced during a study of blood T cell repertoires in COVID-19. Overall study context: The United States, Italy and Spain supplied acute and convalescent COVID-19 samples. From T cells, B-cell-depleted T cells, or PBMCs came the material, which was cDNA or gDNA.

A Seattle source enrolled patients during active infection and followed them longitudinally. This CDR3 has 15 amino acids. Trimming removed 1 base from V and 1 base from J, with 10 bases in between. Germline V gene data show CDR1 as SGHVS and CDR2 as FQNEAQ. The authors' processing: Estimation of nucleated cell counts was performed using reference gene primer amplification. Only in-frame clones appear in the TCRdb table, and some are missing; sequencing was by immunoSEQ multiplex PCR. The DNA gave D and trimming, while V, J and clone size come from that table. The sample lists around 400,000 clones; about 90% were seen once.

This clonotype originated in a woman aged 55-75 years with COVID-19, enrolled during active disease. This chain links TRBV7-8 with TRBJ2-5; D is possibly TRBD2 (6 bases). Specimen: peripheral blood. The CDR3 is CASSLGGEIQETQYF. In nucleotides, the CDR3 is TGTGCCAGCAGCTTAGGGGGGGAGATCCAAGAGACCCAGTACTTC. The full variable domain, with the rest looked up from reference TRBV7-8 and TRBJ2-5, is GAGVSQSPRYKVAKRGQDVALRCDPISGHVSLFWYQQALGQGPEFLTYFQNEAQLDKSGLPSDRFFAERPEGSVSTLKIQRTQQEDSAVYLCASSLGGEIQETQYFGPGTRLLVL.